Described below is a single T cell receptor (beta chain) sequence and its context. As yet, its antigen is unknown. CDR1 is SGHDT and CDR2 is YYEEEE in the germline V gene. Trimming left V 1 base short and J 2 bases short, with 15 bases between. This CDR3 region has 16 residues. This record comes from a study of T cell responses to AZD1222 COVID-19 vaccine. Study as a whole: Whether given at about 4 or about 12 weeks, second doses were pooled. Study results and limitations: The span of vaccine-associated CD4 TCRs extended across spike, with dominance at 160-218 and 743-854. Reportedly, nearly half of unique spike TCRs recognized epitopes outside B.1.351/B.1.1.7 mutations.

Sequenced by immunoSEQ multiplex PCR; TCRdb stores in-frame clones only, minus some. The sample lists 140,000 to 150,000 clones; 93% were seen once. The sequencing used peripheral blood, collected on day 0 of AZD1222 vaccination. The clonotype comes from an adult in good health. The V call is TRBV5-6, the J call TRBJ1-2; possibly TRBD1 for D (6 bases). The DNA for the CDR3 is TGTGCCAGCAGCTTGCTCACCGGGACACTAAACTATGGCTACACCTTC. It is translated as CASSLLTGTLNYGYTF.